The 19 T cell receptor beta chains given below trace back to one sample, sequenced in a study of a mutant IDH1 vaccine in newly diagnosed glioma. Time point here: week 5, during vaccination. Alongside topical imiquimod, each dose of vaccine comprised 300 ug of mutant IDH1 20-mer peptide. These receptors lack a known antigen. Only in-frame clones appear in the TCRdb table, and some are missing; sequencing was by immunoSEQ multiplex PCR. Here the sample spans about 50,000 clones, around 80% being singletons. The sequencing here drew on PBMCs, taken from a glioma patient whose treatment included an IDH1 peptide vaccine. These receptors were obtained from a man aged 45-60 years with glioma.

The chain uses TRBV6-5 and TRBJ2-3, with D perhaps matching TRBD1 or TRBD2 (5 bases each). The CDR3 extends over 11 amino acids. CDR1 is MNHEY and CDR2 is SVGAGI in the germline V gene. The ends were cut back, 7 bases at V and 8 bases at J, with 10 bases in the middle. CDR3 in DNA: TGTGCCAGCAATGCAGGGAGTACGCAGTATTTT. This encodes CASNAGSTQYF.

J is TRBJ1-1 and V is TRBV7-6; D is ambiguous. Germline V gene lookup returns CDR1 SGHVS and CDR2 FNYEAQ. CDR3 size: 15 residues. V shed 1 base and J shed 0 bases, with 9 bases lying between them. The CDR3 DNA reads TGTGCCAGCAGCTTAGAGGTCGGGGTGAACACTGAAGCTTTCTTT. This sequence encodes CASSLEVGVNTEAFF. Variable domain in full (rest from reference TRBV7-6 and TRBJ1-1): GAGVSQSPRYKVTKRGQDVALRCDPISGHVSLYWYRQALGQGPEFLTYFNYEAQQDKSGLPNDRFSAERPEGSISTLTIQRTEQRDSAMYRCASSLEVGVNTEAFFGQGTRLTVV.

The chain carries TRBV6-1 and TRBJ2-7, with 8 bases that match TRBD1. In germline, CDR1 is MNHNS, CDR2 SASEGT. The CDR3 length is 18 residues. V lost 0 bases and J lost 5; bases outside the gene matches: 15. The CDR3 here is CASSEALRGSGGRHEQYF. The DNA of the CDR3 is TGTGCCAGCAGTGAAGCGCTTCGGGGATCAGGGGGCCGGCACGAGCAGTACTTC.

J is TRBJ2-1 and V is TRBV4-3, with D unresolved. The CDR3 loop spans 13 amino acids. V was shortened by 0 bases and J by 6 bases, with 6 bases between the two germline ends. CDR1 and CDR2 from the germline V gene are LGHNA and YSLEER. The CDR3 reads CASSQEPGNEQFF. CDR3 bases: TGCGCCAGCAGCCAAGAGCCTGGCAATGAGCAGTTCTTC.

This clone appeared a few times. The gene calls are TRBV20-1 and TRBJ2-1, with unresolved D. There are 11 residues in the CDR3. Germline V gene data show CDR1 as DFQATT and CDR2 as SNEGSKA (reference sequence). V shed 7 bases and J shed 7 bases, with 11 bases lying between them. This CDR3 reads CSGAKKNEQFF. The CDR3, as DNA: TGCAGTGGAGCCAAGAAAAATGAGCAGTTCTTC.

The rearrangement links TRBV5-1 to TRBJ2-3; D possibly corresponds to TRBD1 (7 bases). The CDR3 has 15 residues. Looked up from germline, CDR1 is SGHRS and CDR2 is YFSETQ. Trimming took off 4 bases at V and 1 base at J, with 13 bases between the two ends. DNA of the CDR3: TGCGCCAGCAGCCAATCCAGGGGGGGCACAGATACGCAGTATTTT. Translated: CASSQSRGGTDTQYF.

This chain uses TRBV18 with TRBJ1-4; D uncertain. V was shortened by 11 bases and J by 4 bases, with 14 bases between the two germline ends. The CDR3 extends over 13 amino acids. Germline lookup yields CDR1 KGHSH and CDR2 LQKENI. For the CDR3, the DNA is TGTGCCGGGTCACGAGGCGGTAATGAAAAACTGTTTTTT. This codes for CAGSRGGNEKLFF.

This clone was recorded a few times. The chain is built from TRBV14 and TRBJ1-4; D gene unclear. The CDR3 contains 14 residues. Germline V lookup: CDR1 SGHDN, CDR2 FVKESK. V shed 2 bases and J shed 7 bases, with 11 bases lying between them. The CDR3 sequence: CASSQRARGEKLFF. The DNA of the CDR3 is TGTGCCAGCAGCCAACGGGCGCGGGGTGAAAAACTGTTTTTT.

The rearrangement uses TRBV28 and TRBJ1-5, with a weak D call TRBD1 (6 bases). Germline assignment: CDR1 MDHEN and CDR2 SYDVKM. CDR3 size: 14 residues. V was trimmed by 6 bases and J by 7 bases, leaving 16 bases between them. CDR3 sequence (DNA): TGTGCCAGCAGCCAGATCAGGGGAGAGCAGCCCCAGCATTTT. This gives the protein CASSQIRGEQPQHF.

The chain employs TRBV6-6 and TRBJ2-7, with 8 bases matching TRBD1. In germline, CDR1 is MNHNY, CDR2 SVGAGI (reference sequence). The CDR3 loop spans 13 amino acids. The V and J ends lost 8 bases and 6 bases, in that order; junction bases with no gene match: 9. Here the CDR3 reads CASEGQGATEQYF. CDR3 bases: TGTGCCAGCGAGGGGCAGGGGGCGACCGAGCAGTACTTC.

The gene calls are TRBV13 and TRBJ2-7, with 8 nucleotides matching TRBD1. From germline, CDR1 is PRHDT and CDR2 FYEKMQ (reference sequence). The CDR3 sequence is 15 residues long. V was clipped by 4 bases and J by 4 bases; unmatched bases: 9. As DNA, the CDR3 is TGTGCCAGCAGCTCTTCTCGACAGGGGTCATACGAGCAGTACTTC. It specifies CASSSSRQGSYEQYF.

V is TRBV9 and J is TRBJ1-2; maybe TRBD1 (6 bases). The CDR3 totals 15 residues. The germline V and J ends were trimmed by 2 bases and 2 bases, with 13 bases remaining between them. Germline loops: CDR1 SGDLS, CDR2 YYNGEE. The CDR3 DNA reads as TGTGCCAGCAGCGTTACAGGGCTTCAAAACTATGGCTACACCTTC. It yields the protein CASSVTGLQNYGYTF.

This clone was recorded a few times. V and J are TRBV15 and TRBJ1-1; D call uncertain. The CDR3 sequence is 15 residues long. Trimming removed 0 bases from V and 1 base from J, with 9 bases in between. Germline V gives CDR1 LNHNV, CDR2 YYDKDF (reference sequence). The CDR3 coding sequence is TGTGCCACCAGCAGAGATTTGGGCGAGAACACTGAAGCTTTCTTT. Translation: CATSRDLGENTEAFF.

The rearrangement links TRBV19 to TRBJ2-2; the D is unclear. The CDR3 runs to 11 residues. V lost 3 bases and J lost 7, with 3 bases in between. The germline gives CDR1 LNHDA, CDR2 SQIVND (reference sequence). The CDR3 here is CASSIVGELFF. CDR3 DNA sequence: TGTGCCAGTAGTATCGTCGGGGAGCTGTTTTTT. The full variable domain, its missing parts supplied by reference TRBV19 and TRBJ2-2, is DGGITQSPKYLFRKEGQNVTLSCEQNLNHDAMYWYRQDPGQGLRLIYYSQIVNDFQKGDIAEGYSVSREKKESFPLTVTSAQKNPTAFYLCASSIVGELFFGEGSRLTVL.

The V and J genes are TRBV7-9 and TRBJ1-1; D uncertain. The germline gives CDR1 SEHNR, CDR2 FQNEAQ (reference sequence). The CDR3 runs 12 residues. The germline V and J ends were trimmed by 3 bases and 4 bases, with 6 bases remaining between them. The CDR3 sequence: CASSFSATEAFF. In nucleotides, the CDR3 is TGTGCCAGCAGCTTCAGCGCCACTGAAGCTTTCTTT.

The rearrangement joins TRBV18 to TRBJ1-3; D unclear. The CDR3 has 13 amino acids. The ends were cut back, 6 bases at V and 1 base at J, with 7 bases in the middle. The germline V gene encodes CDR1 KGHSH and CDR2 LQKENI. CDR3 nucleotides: TGTGCCAGCTCCCGGGAATCTGGAAACACCATATATTTT. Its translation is CASSRESGNTIYF.

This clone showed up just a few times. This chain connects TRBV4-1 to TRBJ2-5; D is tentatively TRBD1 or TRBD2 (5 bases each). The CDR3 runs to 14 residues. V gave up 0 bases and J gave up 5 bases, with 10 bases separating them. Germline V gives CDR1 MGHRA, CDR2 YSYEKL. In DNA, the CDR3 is TGCGCCAGCAGCCAAGATGGGACGACGGAGACCCAGTACTTC. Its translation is CASSQDGTTETQYF.

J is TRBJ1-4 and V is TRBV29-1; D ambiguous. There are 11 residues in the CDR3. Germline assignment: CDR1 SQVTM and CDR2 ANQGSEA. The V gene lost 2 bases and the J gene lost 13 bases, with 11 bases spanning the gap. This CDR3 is CSVERLQGLFF. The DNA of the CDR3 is TGCAGCGTTGAAAGGTTACAAGGACTGTTTTTT.

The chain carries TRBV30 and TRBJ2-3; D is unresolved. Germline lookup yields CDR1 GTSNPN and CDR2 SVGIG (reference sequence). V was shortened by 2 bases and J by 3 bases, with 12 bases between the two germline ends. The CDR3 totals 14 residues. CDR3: CAWSLGSGTDTQYF. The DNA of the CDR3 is TGTGCCTGGAGTTTGGGCTCTGGGACAGATACGCAGTATTTT.